The sequence of this T cell receptor (beta chain) was determined in a study of metastatic and nonmetastatic thyroid tumors. The CDR3 sequence is 15 residues long. Trimming shortened V by 1 base and J by 10 bases, and 20 bases separated the two germline ends. CDR1 is LGHDT and CDR2 is YNNKEL in the germline V gene (reference sequence). TCRdb re-analyzed the PCR reads through MiXCR. Among tens of thousands of clones listed, less than 5% were seen once. All patients were untreated before thyroid surgery. This clone was detected ten times or more. J is TRBJ2-7 and V is TRBV3-1; D is perhaps TRBD2 (5 bases). Sequencing was performed on blood. This receptor was identified in a female donor with papillary thyroid cancer or a benign thyroid nodule (not recorded which). Some clones in this sample may be carry-over from other donors' samples. DNA of the CDR3: TGTGCCAGCAGCCAAGGCGGATGGACTGCTACGTTTCAGTACTTC. It translates to CASSQGGWTATFQYF.